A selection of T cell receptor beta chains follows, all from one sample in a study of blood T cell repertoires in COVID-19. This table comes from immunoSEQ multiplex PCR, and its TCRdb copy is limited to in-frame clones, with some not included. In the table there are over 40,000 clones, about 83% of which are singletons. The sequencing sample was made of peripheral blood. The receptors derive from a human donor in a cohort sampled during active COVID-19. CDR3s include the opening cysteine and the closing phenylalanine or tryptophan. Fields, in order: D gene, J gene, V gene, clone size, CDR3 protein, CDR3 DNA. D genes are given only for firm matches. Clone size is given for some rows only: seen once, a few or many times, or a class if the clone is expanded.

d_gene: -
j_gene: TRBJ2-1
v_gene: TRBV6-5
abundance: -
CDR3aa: CVVTGLANEQFF
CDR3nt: TGTGTCGTAACGGGTTTGGCTAATGAGCAGTTCTTC

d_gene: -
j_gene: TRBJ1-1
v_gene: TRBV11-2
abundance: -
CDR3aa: CASSLQGMNTEAFF
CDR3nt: TGTGCCAGCAGCTTACAGGGGATGAACACTGAAGCTTTCTTT

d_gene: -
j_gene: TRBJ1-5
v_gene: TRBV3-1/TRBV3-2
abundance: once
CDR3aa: CASSQGRWSNQPQHF
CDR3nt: TGTGCCAGCAGCCAAGGGAGGTGGAGCAATCAGCCCCAGCATTTT

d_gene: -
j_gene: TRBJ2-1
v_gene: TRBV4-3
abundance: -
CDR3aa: CASSQEYLASEQFF
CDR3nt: TGCGCCAGCAGCCAAGAATATCTGGCTAGTGAGCAGTTCTTC

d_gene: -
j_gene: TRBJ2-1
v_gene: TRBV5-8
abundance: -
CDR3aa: CASSWESWGNEQFF
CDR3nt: TGTGCCAGCAGCTGGGAGTCTTGGGGCAATGAGCAGTTCTTC

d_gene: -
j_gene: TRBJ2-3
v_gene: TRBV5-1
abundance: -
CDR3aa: CASSILGSTDTQYF
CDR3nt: TGCGCCAGCAGCATACTAGGCTCCACAGATACGCAGTATTTT

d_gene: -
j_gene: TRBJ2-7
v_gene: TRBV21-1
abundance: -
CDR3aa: CASSSRQGSYEQYF
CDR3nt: TGTGCCAGCAGCTCCCGACAAGGCTCCTACGAGCAGTACTTC

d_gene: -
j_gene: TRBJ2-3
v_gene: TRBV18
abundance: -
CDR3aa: CASSPYTDTQYF
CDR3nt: TGTGCCAGCTCACCATATACAGATACGCAGTATTTT

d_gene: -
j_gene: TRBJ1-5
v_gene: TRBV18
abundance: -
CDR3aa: CASSYGGDQPQHF
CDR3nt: TGTGCCAGCTCTTACGGGGGAGATCAGCCCCAGCATTTT

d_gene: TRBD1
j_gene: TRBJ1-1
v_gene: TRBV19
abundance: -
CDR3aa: CASSELTGGLYTEAFF
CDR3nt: TGTGCCAGTAGTGAGTTGACAGGGGGGCTGTACACTGAAGCTTTCTTT

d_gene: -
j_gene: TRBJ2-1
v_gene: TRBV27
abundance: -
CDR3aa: CASSFRGTYNEQFF
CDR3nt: TGTGCCAGCAGTTTCAGGGGAACCTACAATGAGCAGTTCTTC

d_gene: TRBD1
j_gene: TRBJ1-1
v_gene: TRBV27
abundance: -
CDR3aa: CASSLTGVNTEAFF
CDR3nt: TGTGCCAGCAGTCTGACAGGGGTAAACACTGAAGCTTTCTTT

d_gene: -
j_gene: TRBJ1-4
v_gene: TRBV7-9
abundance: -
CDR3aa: CASSLGATNEKLFF
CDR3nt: TGTGCCAGCAGCTTAGGAGCAACTAATGAAAAACTGTTTTTT

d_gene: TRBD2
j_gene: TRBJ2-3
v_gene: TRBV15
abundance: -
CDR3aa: CATSRDIAGGVDTQYF
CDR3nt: TGTGCCACCAGCAGAGATATCGCGGGAGGGGTAGATACGCAGTATTTT

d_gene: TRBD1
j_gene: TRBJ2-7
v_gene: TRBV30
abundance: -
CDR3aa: CAWITGGGEQYF
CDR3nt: TGTGCCTGGATCACAGGGGGCGGCGAGCAGTACTTC

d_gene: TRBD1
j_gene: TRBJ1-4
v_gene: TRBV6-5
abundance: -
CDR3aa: CASTWDRLNEKLFF
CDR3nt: TGTGCCAGCACCTGGGACAGGCTTAATGAAAAACTGTTTTTT

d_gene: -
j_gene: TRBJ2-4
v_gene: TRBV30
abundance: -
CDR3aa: CAWSVPGSKNIQYF
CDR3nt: TGTGCCTGGAGTGTACCGGGGAGTAAAAACATTCAGTACTTC

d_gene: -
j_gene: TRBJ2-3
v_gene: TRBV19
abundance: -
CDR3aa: CASTSLGGDADTQYF
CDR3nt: TGTGCCAGCACTAGCCTAGGGGGCGACGCAGATACGCAGTATTTT

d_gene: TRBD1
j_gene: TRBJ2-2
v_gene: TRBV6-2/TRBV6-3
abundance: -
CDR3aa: CASSDTGGDTGELFF
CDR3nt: TGTGCCAGCAGTGATACAGGGGGCGACACCGGGGAGCTGTTTTTT

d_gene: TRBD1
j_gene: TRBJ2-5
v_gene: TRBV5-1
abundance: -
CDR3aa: CASSIGTGRETQYF
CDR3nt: TGCGCCAGCAGCATCGGGACAGGGAGAGAGACCCAGTACTTC

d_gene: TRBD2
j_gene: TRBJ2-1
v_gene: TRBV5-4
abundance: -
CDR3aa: CASSKTGTRGYNEQFF
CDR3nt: TGTGCCAGCAGCAAAACCGGGACTAGGGGTTACAATGAGCAGTTCTTC

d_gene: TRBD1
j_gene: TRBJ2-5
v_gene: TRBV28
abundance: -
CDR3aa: CASRQGAETQYF
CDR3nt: TGTGCCAGCCGACAGGGGGCAGAGACCCAGTACTTC

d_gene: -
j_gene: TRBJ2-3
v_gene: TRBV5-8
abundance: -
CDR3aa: CASSRRFSGGTDTQYF
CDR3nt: TGTGCCAGCAGCCGCCGGTTTAGCGGAGGCACAGATACGCAGTATTTT

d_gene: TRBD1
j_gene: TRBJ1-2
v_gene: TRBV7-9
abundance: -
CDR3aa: CASSLEQGFGYTF
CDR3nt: TGTGCCAGCAGCTTAGAACAGGGGTTTGGCTACACCTTC

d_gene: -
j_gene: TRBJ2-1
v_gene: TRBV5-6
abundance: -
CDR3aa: CASSFQIADNEQFF
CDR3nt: TGTGCCAGCAGCTTTCAGATTGCAGACAATGAGCAGTTCTTC

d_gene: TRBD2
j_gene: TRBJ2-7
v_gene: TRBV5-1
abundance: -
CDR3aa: CASSWLLAGDGEQYF
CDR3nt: TGCGCCAGCAGCTGGCTCCTAGCGGGAGATGGCGAGCAGTACTTC

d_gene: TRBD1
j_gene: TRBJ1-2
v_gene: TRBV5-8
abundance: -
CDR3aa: CASSLTQTGGRYGYTF
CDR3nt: TGTGCCAGCAGCTTGACCCAGACAGGGGGACGGTATGGCTACACCTTC

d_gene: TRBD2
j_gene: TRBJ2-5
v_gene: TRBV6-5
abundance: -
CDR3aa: CASSNAGLAEETQYF
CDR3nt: TGTGCCAGCAGCAATGCGGGACTAGCGGAAGAGACCCAGTACTTC

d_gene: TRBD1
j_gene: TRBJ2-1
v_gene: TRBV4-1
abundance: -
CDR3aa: CATTLDRAGNEQFF
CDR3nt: TGCGCCACTACCCTTGACAGGGCGGGCAATGAGCAGTTCTTC

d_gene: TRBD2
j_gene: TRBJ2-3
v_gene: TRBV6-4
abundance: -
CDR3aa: CASSDRSAGGSTDTQYF
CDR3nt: TGTGCCAGCAGTGACCGCTCGGCGGGGGGAAGCACAGATACGCAGTATTTT

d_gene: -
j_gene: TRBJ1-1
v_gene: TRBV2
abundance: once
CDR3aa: CASSPHGQTAEAFF
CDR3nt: TGTGCCAGCAGTCCCCATGGACAGACGGCTGAAGCTTTCTTT

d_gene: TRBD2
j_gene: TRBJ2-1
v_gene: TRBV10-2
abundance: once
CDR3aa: CASSENSGGGTDEQFF
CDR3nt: TGCGCCAGCAGTGAAAATAGCGGGGGGGGTACAGATGAGCAGTTCTTC

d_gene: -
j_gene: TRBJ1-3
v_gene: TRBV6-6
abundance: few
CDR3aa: CASNSRGQSSGNTIYF
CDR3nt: TGTGCCAGCAACTCAAGGGGACAAAGCTCTGGAAACACCATATATTTT

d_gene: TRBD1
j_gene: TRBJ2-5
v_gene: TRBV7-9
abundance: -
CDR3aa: CASSLGTGQVIQETQYF
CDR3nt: TGTGCCAGCAGCCTAGGAACGGGACAGGTTATCCAAGAGACCCAGTACTTC

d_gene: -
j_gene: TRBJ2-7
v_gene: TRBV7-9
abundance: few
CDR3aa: CASSLVGGVEQYF
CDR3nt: TGTGCCAGCAGCTTAGTCGGCGGGGTCGAGCAGTACTTC

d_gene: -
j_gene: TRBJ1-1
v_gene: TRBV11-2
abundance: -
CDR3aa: CASSPQAMNTEAFF
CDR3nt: TGTGCCAGCAGCCCACAGGCTATGAACACTGAAGCTTTCTTT

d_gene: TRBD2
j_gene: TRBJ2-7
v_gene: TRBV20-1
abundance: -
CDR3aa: CSASFISGSMYEQYF
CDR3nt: TGCAGTGCTAGTTTTATTAGCGGGAGTATGTACGAGCAGTACTTC

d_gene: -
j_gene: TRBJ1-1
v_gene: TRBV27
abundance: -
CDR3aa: CASSLGAATEAFF
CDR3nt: TGTGCCAGCAGTTTGGGGGCGGCCACTGAAGCTTTCTTT

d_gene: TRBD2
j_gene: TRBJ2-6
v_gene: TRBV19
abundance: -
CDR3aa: CASSIKVLAGGLGANVLTF
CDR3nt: TGTGCCAGTAGTATAAAGGTTCTGGCGGGGGGGCTTGGGGCCAACGTCCTGACTTTC

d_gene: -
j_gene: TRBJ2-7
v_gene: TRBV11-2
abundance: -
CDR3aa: CASSLSRASYEQYF
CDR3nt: TGTGCCAGCAGCTTATCGCGGGCCTCCTACGAGCAGTACTTC

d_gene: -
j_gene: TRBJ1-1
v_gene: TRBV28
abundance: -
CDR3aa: CASSPQNTEAFF
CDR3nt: TGTGCCAGCAGTCCACAAAACACTGAAGCTTTCTTT

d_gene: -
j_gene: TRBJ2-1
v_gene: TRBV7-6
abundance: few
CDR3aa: CASSAPYRSSYNEQFF
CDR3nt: TGTGCCAGCAGCGCGCCCTACCGGAGCTCCTACAATGAGCAGTTCTTC

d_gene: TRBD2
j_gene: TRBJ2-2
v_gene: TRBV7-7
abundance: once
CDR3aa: CASSSNTRERGGELFF
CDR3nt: TGTGCCAGCAGCTCAAATACGCGGGAGAGGGGCGGGGAGCTGTTTTTT

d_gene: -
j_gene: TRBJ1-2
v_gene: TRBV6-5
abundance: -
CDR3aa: CASTSSADSGYTF
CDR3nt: TGTGCCAGCACCAGCTCCGCGGACTCAGGCTACACCTTC

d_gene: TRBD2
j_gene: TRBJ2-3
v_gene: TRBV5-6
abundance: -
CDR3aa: CASSLRGTSGTTDTQYF
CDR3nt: TGTGCCAGCAGCTTGAGGGGGACTAGCGGGACAACCGATACGCAGTATTTT

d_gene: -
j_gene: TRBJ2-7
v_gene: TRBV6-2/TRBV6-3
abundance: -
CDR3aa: CASSYSREYEQYF
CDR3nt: TGTGCCAGCAGTTACTCGAGGGAATACGAGCAGTACTTC

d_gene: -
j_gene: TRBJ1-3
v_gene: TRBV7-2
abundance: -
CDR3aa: CASSFAGNTIYF
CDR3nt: TGTGCCAGCAGCTTCGCGGGAAACACCATATATTTT

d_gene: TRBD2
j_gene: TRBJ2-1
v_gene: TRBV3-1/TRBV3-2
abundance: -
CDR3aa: CASSQALGTSVAPASYNEQFF
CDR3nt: TGTGCCAGCAGCCAAGCACTCGGGACTAGCGTTGCTCCCGCCTCCTACAATGAGCAGTTCTTC

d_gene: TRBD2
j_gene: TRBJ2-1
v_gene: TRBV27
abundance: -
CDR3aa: CASKGDGRTVNEQFF
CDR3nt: TGTGCCAGCAAGGGAGACGGGAGGACCGTCAATGAGCAGTTCTTC

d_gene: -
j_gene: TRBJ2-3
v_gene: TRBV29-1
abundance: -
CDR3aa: CSVLRDKIPTDTQYF
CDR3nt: TGCAGCGTTCTTAGGGACAAAATACCCACAGATACGCAGTATTTT

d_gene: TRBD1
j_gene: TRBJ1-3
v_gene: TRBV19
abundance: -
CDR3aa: CASTRDRGSSSGNTIYF
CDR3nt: TGTGCCAGTACTCGGGACAGGGGGTCTAGCTCTGGAAACACCATATATTTT